The rows below give T cell receptor beta chains drawn from one sample of a study of technical replicates of blood from a handful of donors. Clones were sequenced by immunoSEQ multiplex PCR, and TCRdb holds only the in-frame ones, with some missing. The data contain around 97,000 clones, approximately 96% of them singletons. Sequencing was carried out using T cells isolated from PBMCs. These receptors came from a human donor in good health. Both conserved end residues are part of each CDR3. The order of the fields is D gene, V gene, clone size, J gene, CDR3 DNA, CDR3 protein. The D gene is left open where the match is weak. The listing skips clone size in some rows; elsewhere it reads once, few, many or a size class.

D: -; V: TRBV4-1; size: -; J: TRBJ1-1; DNA: TGCGCCAGCAGCCAAGCTAGGGGAGGTTATGAAGCTTTCTTT; CDR3: CASSQARGGYEAFF
D: -; V: TRBV27; size: -; J: TRBJ2-6; DNA: TGTGCCAGCAGTCACTTACAGTTAACTGGGGCCAACGTCCTGACTTTC; CDR3: CASSHLQLTGANVLTF
D: -; V: TRBV19; size: -; J: TRBJ2-3; DNA: TGTGCCAGTAGTATAACAGGAACAGATACGCAGTATTTT; CDR3: CASSITGTDTQYF
D: TRBD1; V: TRBV27; size: -; J: TRBJ2-2; DNA: TGTGCCAGCAGTTGGGACAGGGGGACCGGGGAGCTGTTTTTT; CDR3: CASSWDRGTGELFF
D: -; V: TRBV10-2; size: -; J: TRBJ1-5; DNA: TGCGCCAGCCGGGGAGGGCCTGGTCAGCCCCAGCATTTT; CDR3: CASRGGPGQPQHF
D: TRBD1; V: TRBV19; size: -; J: TRBJ2-7; DNA: TGTGCCAGTAGTATCCGGACAGGGGAGAAGTTCTACGAGCAGTACTTC; CDR3: CASSIRTGEKFYEQYF
D: TRBD2; V: TRBV27; size: -; J: TRBJ2-7; DNA: TGTGCCAGCAGTTCCTTATGGACTAGCGGGGTACCCTACGAGCAGTACTTC; CDR3: CASSSLWTSGVPYEQYF
D: -; V: TRBV27; size: once; J: TRBJ2-7; DNA: TGTGCCAGCAGTTTACAAGCATCGGACGAGCAGTACTTC; CDR3: CASSLQASDEQYF
D: -; V: TRBV4-3; size: -; J: TRBJ2-2; DNA: TGCGCCAGCAGCCGGAAAGAGGGCTCGTACGCCGGGGAGCTGTTTTTT; CDR3: CASSRKEGSYAGELFF
D: -; V: TRBV13; size: -; J: TRBJ1-1; DNA: TGTGCCAGCAGCTTAGGCGGGACAATGAACACTGAAGCTTTCTTT; CDR3: CASSLGGTMNTEAFF
D: TRBD1; V: TRBV13; size: -; J: TRBJ2-7; DNA: TGTGCCAGCAGCTTGAACAGGGGGCGTAGCGAGCAGTACTTC; CDR3: CASSLNRGRSEQYF
D: -; V: TRBV13; size: -; J: TRBJ2-5; DNA: TGTGCCAGCAGTTGGACAGAGGAGACCCAGTACTTC; CDR3: CASSWTEETQYF
D: -; V: TRBV28; size: -; J: TRBJ2-2; DNA: TGTGCCACTTCCGGCGGGGAGCTGTTTTTT; CDR3: CATSGGELFF
D: -; V: TRBV4-2; size: -; J: TRBJ2-7; DNA: TGTGCCAGCAGCCAATACTCAGGGATTTACGAGCAGTACTTC; CDR3: CASSQYSGIYEQYF
D: -; V: TRBV6-6; size: -; J: TRBJ1-5; DNA: TGTGCCAGCAGTATGGGACATACCCCCCAATATCAGCATTTT; CDR3: CASSMGHTPQYQHF
D: -; V: TRBV30; size: -; J: TRBJ2-7; DNA: TGTGCTTCGAACGCCGGAGGGGCCGTTGGCGAGCAGTACTTC; CDR3: CASNAGGAVGEQYF
D: -; V: TRBV7-2; size: -; J: TRBJ2-5; DNA: TGTGCCAGCAGCTTACGAGGGTACCAAGAGACCCAGTACTTC; CDR3: CASSLRGYQETQYF
D: -; V: TRBV2; size: -; J: TRBJ1-2; DNA: TGTGCCAGCAGCGCAGGCAGCCATGGCTACACCTTC; CDR3: CASSAGSHGYTF
D: TRBD1; V: TRBV11-3; size: -; J: TRBJ2-7; DNA: TGTGCCAGCAGCATCATACCCGGGACAGGGTATCGCGAGCAGTACTTC; CDR3: CASSIIPGTGYREQYF
D: TRBD1; V: TRBV7-3; size: once; J: TRBJ2-1; DNA: TGTGCCAGCAGGGAAAATACCGGGACAGGGGATAATGAGCAGTTCTTC; CDR3: CASRENTGTGDNEQFF
D: TRBD1; V: TRBV10-3; size: -; J: TRBJ1-1; DNA: TGTGCCATCAGTGCAGGGGGCATCACTGAAGCTTTCTTT; CDR3: CAISAGGITEAFF
D: TRBD2; V: TRBV2; size: -; J: TRBJ2-7; DNA: TGTGCCAGCAGTAACAGACTAGCTGATTACGAGCAGTACTTC; CDR3: CASSNRLADYEQYF
D: TRBD1; V: TRBV9; size: -; J: TRBJ1-3; DNA: TGTGCCAGCAGCATCTATCAGGGGGTCAACACCATATATTTT; CDR3: CASSIYQGVNTIYF
D: -; V: TRBV19; size: -; J: TRBJ1-2; DNA: TGTGCCAGTAGTCGCGCGGAAGGCTACACCTTC; CDR3: CASSRAEGYTF
D: -; V: TRBV2; size: -; J: TRBJ1-2; DNA: TGTGCCAGCAACGAGGAAATTTCTCAGTCTGGCTACACCTTC; CDR3: CASNEEISQSGYTF
D: -; V: TRBV15; size: once; J: TRBJ2-4; DNA: TGTGCCACCAGCAAGATATGGGGCAGCGAAAACATTCAGTACTTC; CDR3: CATSKIWGSENIQYF
D: TRBD2; V: TRBV5-6; size: -; J: TRBJ2-7; DNA: TGTGCCAGCAGCTTGTTCGGACTAGCGGATTCAAAGTCCTACGAGCAGTACTTC; CDR3: CASSLFGLADSKSYEQYF
D: -; V: TRBV7-9; size: -; J: TRBJ1-3; DNA: TGTGCCAGCAGCTTAGAGTTTCGCGGGCGGGTCTCTGGAAACACCATATATTTT; CDR3: CASSLEFRGRVSGNTIYF
D: -; V: TRBV7-3; size: -; J: TRBJ2-1; DNA: TGTGCCAGCAGCTTAATCGACAGTTACAATGAGCAGTTCTTC; CDR3: CASSLIDSYNEQFF